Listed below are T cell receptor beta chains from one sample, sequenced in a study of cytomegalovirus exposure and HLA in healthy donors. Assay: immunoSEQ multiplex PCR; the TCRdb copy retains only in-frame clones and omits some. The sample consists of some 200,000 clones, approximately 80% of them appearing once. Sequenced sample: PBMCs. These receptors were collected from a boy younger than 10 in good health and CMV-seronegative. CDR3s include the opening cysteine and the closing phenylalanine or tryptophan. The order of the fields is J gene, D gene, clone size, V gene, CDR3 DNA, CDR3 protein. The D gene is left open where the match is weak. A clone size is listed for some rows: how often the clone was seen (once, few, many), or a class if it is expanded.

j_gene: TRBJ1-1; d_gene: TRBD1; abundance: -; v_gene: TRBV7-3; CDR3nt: TGTGCCACTAAACAGGGGGGCGACACTGAAGCTTTCTTT; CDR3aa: CATKQGGDTEAFF
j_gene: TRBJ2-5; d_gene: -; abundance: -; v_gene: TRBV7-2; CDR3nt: TGTGCCAGCAGCTCTCCGGTGATCGAGACCCAGTACTTC; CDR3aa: CASSSPVIETQYF
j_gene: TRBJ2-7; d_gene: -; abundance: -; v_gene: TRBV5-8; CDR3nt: TGTGCCAGCAGCTTGGCCCATGGGGGGGCCCCCTACGAGCAGTACTTC; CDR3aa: CASSLAHGGAPYEQYF
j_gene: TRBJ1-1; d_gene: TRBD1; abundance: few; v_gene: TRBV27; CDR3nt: TGTGCCAGCAGTTTCCACCGAGGGACAGGGGCCACTGAAGCTTTCTTT; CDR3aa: CASSFHRGTGATEAFF
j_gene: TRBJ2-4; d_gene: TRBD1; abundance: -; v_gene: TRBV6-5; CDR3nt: TGTGCCAGCAGTTACACAGGGGACGCCAAAAACATTCAGTACTTC; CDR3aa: CASSYTGDAKNIQYF
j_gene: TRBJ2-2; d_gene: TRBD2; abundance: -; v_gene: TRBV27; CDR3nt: TGTGCCAGCAGTTTAAAGCCCCCGGGGGGCACCGGGGAGCTGTTTTTT; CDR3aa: CASSLKPPGGTGELFF
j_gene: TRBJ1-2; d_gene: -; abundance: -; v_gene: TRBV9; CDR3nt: TGTGCCAGCAGCCCCCACGAGGGCCCCTATGGCTACACCTTC; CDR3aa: CASSPHEGPYGYTF
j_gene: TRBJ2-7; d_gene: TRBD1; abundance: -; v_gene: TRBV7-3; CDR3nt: TGTGCCAGCAGCCTCTTGTCGGGACAGACAAACTACGAGCAGTACTTC; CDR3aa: CASSLLSGQTNYEQYF
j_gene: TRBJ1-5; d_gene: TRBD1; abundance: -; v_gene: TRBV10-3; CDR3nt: TGTGCCATCAGCGGACAGGGGAATCAGCCCCAGCATTTT; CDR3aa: CAISGQGNQPQHF
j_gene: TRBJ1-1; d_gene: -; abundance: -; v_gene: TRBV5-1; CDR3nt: TGCACCAGCAGCTTGGTCGTAGCCACTGAAGCTTTCTTT; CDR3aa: CTSSLVVATEAFF
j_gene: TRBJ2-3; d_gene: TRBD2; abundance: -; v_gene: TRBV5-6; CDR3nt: TGTGCCAGCAGCTCGACTAGCGGGCGAAATACGCAGTATTTT; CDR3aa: CASSSTSGRNTQYF
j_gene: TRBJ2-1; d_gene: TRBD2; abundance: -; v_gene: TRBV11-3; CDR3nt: TGTGCCAGCAGCTTAGTCCTAGCGGGGGTCAATGAGCAGTTCTTC; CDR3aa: CASSLVLAGVNEQFF
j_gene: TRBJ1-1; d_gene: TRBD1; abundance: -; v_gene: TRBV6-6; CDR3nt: TGTGCCAGCAGTTACTACCCGACAGGGGAAGGTGAAGCTTTCTTT; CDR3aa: CASSYYPTGEGEAFF
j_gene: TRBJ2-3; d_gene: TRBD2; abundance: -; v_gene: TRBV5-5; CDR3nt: TGTGCCAGCAGCCCCTTGAGCGGGGGGGCGACAGATACGCAGTATTTT; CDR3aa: CASSPLSGGATDTQYF
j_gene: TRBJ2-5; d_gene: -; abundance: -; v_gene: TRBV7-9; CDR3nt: TGTGCCAGCAGCTTCTCAGGGGATGGGGAGACCCAGTACTTC; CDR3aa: CASSFSGDGETQYF
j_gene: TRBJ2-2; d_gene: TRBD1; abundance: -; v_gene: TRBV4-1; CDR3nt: TGCGCCAGCAGCCCACGGACAGGGGACACCGGGGAGCTGTTTTTT; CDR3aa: CASSPRTGDTGELFF
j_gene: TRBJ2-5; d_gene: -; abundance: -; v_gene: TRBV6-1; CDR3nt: TGTGCCAGTTGGAGAGGGCCAGCCCAAGAGACCCAGTACTTC; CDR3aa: CASWRGPAQETQYF
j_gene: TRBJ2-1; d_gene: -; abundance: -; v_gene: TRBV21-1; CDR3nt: TGTGCCAGCAGCTATAATCGGTATGAGCAGTTCTTC; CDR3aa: CASSYNRYEQFF
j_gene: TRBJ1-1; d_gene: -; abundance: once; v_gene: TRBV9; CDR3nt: TGTGCCAGCAGCGTAGAGGGAGGGGTGGGCACTGAAGCTTTCTTT; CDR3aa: CASSVEGGVGTEAFF
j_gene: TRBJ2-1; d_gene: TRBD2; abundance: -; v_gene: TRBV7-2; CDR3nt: TGTGCCAGCAGCTTATTGGAGGGGACTAGCGGATACAATGAGCAGTTCTTC; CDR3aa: CASSLLEGTSGYNEQFF
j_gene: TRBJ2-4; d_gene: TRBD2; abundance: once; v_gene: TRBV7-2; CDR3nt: TGTGCCAGCAGCCCGCGCGGGGGGACCAAAAACATTCAGTACTTC; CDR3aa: CASSPRGGTKNIQYF
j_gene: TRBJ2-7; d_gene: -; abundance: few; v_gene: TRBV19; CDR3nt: TGTGCCAGTAGTCTCCAGGGGACATATGAGCAGTACTTC; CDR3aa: CASSLQGTYEQYF
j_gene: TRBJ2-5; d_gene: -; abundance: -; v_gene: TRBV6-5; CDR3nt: TGTGCCAGCAGATCTACCTCCCGGGAGAGAGAGACCCAGTACTTC; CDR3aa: CASRSTSRERETQYF
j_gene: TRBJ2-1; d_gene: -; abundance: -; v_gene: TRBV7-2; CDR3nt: TGTGCCAGCAGTCCCAAGGGCAGGGCGGCGGAGCAGTTCTTC; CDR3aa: CASSPKGRAAEQFF
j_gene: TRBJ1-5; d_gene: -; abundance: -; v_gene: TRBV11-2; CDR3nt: TGTGCCAGCTCTTCTGGCCCCGGTGCGGGGCAGCCCCAGCATTTT; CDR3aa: CASSSGPGAGQPQHF
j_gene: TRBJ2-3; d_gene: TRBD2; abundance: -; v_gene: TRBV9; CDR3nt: TGTGCCAGCAGCGTAGGAGGTAATAGCGGGGAGGATACGCAGTATTTT; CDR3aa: CASSVGGNSGEDTQYF
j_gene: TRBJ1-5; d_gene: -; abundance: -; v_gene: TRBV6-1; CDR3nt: TGTGCCAGCAGTGAAATGGTCACAGTCCAGCCCCAGCATTTT; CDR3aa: CASSEMVTVQPQHF
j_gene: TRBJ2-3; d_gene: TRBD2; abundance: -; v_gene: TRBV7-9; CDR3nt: TGTGCCAGCAGCCGACTAGCGGGGTTAGATACGCAGTATTTT; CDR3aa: CASSRLAGLDTQYF
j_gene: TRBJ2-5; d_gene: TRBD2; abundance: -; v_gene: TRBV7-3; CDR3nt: TGTGCCAGCAGCAGGAGCGGGGGGACCGGGGAGACCCAGTACTTC; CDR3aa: CASSRSGGTGETQYF
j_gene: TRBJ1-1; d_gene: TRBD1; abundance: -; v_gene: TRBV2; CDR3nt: TGTGCCAGCAGCGAGGGACAGAAAGCTTTCTTT; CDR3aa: CASSEGQKAFF
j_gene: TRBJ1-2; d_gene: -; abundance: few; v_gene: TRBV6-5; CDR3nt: TGTGCCAGCAGTGGGGGGTTGGTAGGGTGGCGTGGCTACACCTTC; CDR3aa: CASSGGLVGWRGYTF
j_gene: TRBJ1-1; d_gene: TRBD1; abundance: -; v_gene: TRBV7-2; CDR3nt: TGTGCCAGCAGGAGACAGGGAAGAATGAACACTGAAGCTTTCTTT; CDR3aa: CASRRQGRMNTEAFF
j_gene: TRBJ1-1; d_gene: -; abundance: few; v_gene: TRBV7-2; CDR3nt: TGTGCCAGCAGCTTAGTTGACAGCATTGAAGCTTTCTTT; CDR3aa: CASSLVDSIEAFF
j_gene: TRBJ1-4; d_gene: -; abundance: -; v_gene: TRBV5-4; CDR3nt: TGTGCCAGCAGCTTGACTGGGGCGAGGAATGAAAAACTGTTTTTT; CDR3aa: CASSLTGARNEKLFF
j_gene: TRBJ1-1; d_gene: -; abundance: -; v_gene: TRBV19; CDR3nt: TGTGCCATTACCCCATCCCAGGAGGGAGCTTTCTTT; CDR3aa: CAITPSQEGAFF
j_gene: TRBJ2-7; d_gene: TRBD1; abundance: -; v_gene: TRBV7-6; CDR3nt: TGTGCCAGCAGCCCGGAGGACAGGGGGATCTACGAGCAGTACTTC; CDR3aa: CASSPEDRGIYEQYF
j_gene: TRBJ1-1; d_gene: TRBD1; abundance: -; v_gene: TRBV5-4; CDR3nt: TGTGCCAGCAGCCCGGACAGGGGCACTGAAGCTTTCTTT; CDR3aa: CASSPDRGTEAFF